These 28 T cell receptor beta chains originate from one sample sequenced in a study of T cell responses to AZD1222 COVID-19 vaccine. The method was immunoSEQ multiplex PCR; TCRdb's version includes in-frame clones alone and lacks a portion of them. The repertoire consists of roughly 190,000 clones, with roughly 90% occurring once and the leading ten covering about 1.7%. The source material was peripheral blood, sampled 28 days after the second AZD1222 dose. Receptors originate from an adult who received the AZD1222 COVID-19 vaccine.

The sample holds one count of this clone. The CDR3 protein is CASSLAGPNYGYTF. For the CDR3, the DNA is TGTGCCAGCAGCTTAGCAGGGCCCAACTATGGCTACACCTTC. V and J are TRBV7-9 and TRBJ1-2; unclear D gene. The V gene's germline CDR1 is SEHNR and CDR2 FQNEAQ (reference sequence). The CDR3 is 14 residues long. Trimming shortened V by 0 bases and J by 2 bases, and 7 bases separated the two germline ends. The complete variable domain, with remaining parts taken from reference TRBV7-9 and TRBJ1-2, reads DTGVSQNPRHKITKRGQNVTFRCDPISEHNRLYWYRQTLGQGPEFLTYFQNEAQLEKSRLLSDRFSAERPKGSFSTLEIQRTEQGDSAMYLCASSLAGPNYGYTFGSGTRLTVV.

The chain employs TRBV4-1 and TRBJ2-7; D may be TRBD1 or TRBD2 (5 bases each). Germline values: CDR1 MGHRA, CDR2 YSYEKL. Between the trimmed V and J ends, which lost 0 bases and 3 bases, there was a span of 12 bases. CDR3 length: 15 amino acids. The chain's CDR3 is CASSQDLRGVYEQYF. The CDR3 DNA sequence: TGCGCCAGCAGCCAAGATCTAAGAGGGGTCTACGAGCAGTACTTC.

V usage is TRBV7-9 and J usage is TRBJ2-5; D is ambiguous. The CDR3 has 16 residues. CDR1 and CDR2 from the germline V gene are SEHNR and FQNEAQ (reference sequence). V lost 5 bases to trimming and J lost 1 base, with 17 bases between them. CDR3 protein: CASSTDGSQTQETQYF. The CDR3 bases are TGTGCCAGCAGCACCGACGGGTCCCAAACCCAAGAGACCCAGTACTTC. Looking up the rest from reference TRBV7-9 and TRBJ2-5 gives the full variable domain: DTGVSQNPRHKITKRGQNVTFRCDPISEHNRLYWYRQTLGQGPEFLTYFQNEAQLEKSRLLSDRFSAERPKGSFSTLEIQRTEQGDSAMYLCASSTDGSQTQETQYFGPGTRLLVL.

This clone came up once. The chain couples TRBV5-4 to TRBJ1-1, with D perhaps matching TRBD1 (6 bases). V was pared by 4 bases and J by 5 bases, with 18 bases between. The CDR3 spans 15 residues. Germline V lookup: CDR1 SGHNT, CDR2 YYREEE (reference sequence). CDR3 DNA: TGTGCCAGCAGCCCGGGACACGCCGTTAAGACTGAAGCTTTCTTT. As protein: CASSPGHAVKTEAFF. The full variable domain, its missing parts supplied by reference TRBV5-4 and TRBJ1-1, is ETGVTQSPTHLIKTRGQQVTLRCSSQSGHNTVSWYQQALGQGPQFIFQYYREEENGRGNFPPRFSGLQFPNYSSELNVNALELDDSALYLCASSPGHAVKTEAFFGQGTRLTVV.

This sequence joins TRBV5-1 and TRBJ2-7; the match to TRBD1 covers 9 bases. CDR3 length: 14 residues. The V gene end was trimmed by 5 bases and the J gene end by 7 bases; junction bases not matched to a gene: 10. Germline CDR1 SGHRS, CDR2 YFSETQ. CDR3 loop: CASRQGTGSREQYF. CDR3 in DNA: TGCGCCAGCAGGCAGGGGACAGGGTCGCGGGAGCAGTACTTC.

V is TRBV5-1 and J is TRBJ2-1; possibly TRBD2 for D (6 bases). From germline, CDR1 is SGHRS and CDR2 YFSETQ. The CDR3 loop spans 15 amino acids. V was cut by 3 bases and J by 3 bases, with 13 bases left in between. In DNA, the CDR3 is TGCGCCAGCAGCTCGGGGTCTAGCGTCTACAATGAGCAGTTCTTC. Its protein is CASSSGSSVYNEQFF. Variable domain in full (rest from reference TRBV5-1 and TRBJ2-1): KAGVTQTPRYLIKTRGQQVTLSCSPISGHRSVSWYQQTPGQGLQFLFEYFSETQRNKGNFPGRFSGRQFSNSRSEMNVSTLELGDSALYLCASSSGSSVYNEQFFGPGTRLTVL.

V and J are TRBV5-1 and TRBJ2-5; D is uncertain. The CDR3 has 13 residues. The V gene's germline CDR1 is SGHRS and CDR2 YFSETQ. Trimming pared 5 bases from V and 4 bases from J, leaving 12 bases between. CDR3 in amino acids: CASSSMAAETQYF. CDR3 nucleotide sequence: TGCGCCAGCAGTTCCATGGCGGCAGAGACCCAGTACTTC.

The chain recombines TRBV19 with TRBJ2-7, with D hard to call. Per germline, CDR1 LNHDA and CDR2 SQIVND (reference sequence). This CDR3 is 13 amino acids long. The ends were cut back, 7 bases at V and 1 base at J, with 11 bases in the middle. The CDR3 DNA follows: TGTGCCAGTATCCCTCCCGGGTCCTACGAGCAGTACTTC. Translating it yields CASIPPGSYEQYF.

The rearrangement uses TRBV3-1 (or the pseudogene TRBV3-2) and TRBJ1-6; 11 bases match TRBD1. From germline, CDR1 is LGHDT and CDR2 YNNKEL (reference sequence). The V gene end was trimmed by 4 bases and the J gene end by 7 bases; junction bases not matched to a gene: 9. The CDR3 sequence is 17 residues long. The CDR3 sequence: CASSRQDRGRQNSPLHF. The CDR3 DNA follows: TGTGCCAGCAGCCGCCAGGACAGGGGGCGGCAAAATTCACCCCTCCACTTT.

The V gene is TRBV7-2, the J gene TRBJ2-5; D might be TRBD1 (5 bases). Germline-derived CDR1 and CDR2 are SGHTA and FQGNSA. The V end was cut by 1 base, the J end by 4 bases, with 16 bases between. The CDR3 runs to 16 residues. CDR3 residues: CASSLDGRVVRETQYF. The DNA for the CDR3 is TGTGCCAGCAGCTTAGATGGCAGGGTTGTCAGAGAGACCCAGTACTTC.

About this clone: Other DNA sequences in the sample encode the same CDR3. This chain uses TRBV7-2 with TRBJ2-3; D is uncertain. CDR1 and CDR2 from the germline V gene are SGHTA and FQGNSA. The CDR3 length is 15 residues. V was shortened by 0 bases and J by 0 bases, with 7 bases between the two germline ends. This CDR3 reads CASSLAGTSTDTQYF. The DNA of the CDR3 is TGTGCCAGCAGCTTAGCCGGAACTAGCACAGATACGCAGTATTTT.

The chain recombines TRBV6-2 or TRBV6-3 with TRBJ1-1, with a weak D call TRBD1 (5 bases). The V gene lost 6 bases and the J gene lost 0 bases, with 14 bases spanning the gap. Germline CDR1 and CDR2: MNHEY and SVGEGT. The CDR3 covers 15 residues. CDR3 sequence (DNA): TGTGCCAGCAGCCCCGGGGGTAGCGTGAACACTGAAGCTTTCTTT. It encodes CASSPGGSVNTEAFF.

This chain joins TRBV9 and TRBJ2-7; 9 nucleotides align to TRBD1. Per the germline V gene, CDR1 is SGDLS and CDR2 is YYNGEE. V was clipped by 0 bases and J by 2 bases; unmatched bases: 6. The CDR3 length is 16 residues. CDR3 in DNA: TGTGCCAGCAGCGTAGGTGGGACAGGGCCACCCTACGAGCAGTACTTC. Residues: CASSVGGTGPPYEQYF.

This rearrangement joins TRBV13 to TRBJ1-1, with D perhaps TRBD1 (5 bases). Trimming cost V 5 bases and J 2 bases, with 12 bases left between them. The CDR3 runs 14 residues. Looked up from germline, CDR1 is PRHDT and CDR2 is FYEKMQ (reference sequence). In DNA form, the CDR3 reads TGTGCCAGCAGCCCTACCGGACACAACACTGAAGCTTTCTTT. This codes for CASSPTGHNTEAFF.

The V and J genes are TRBV6-5 and TRBJ1-3; D is uncertain. Trimming took 2 bases from V and 1 from J, leaving 6 bases between them. Germline CDR1 reads MNHEY; CDR2 reads SVGAGI. The CDR3 is 14 amino acids. The CDR3 DNA sequence: TGTGCCAGCAGTTACGGGAGGTCTGGAAACACCATATATTTT. As protein: CASSYGRSGNTIYF.

This chain joins TRBV5-1 and TRBJ1-1, with no clear D. V dropped 1 base and J dropped 1 base, with 8 bases sitting between them. Germline V lookup: CDR1 SGHRS, CDR2 YFSETQ. The CDR3 runs to 14 residues. The CDR3 DNA is TGCGCCAGCAGCTTGACATGGGGGAACACTGAAGCTTTCTTT. This translates into CASSLTWGNTEAFF.

The rearrangement joins TRBV2 to TRBJ1-3; D not certain. From germline, CDR1 is SNHLY and CDR2 FYNNEI. The CDR3 totals 15 residues. Between the trimmed V and J ends, which lost 6 bases and 3 bases, there was a span of 15 bases. CDR3 sequence: CASRPRAGGGNTIYF. CDR3 in DNA: TGTGCCAGCAGACCGAGGGCGGGTGGTGGAAACACCATATATTTT.

V usage is TRBV6-2 or TRBV6-3 and J usage is TRBJ1-4; D is perhaps TRBD1 (5 bases). Trimming cost V 2 bases and J 11 bases, with 12 bases left between them. Germline CDR1 is MNHEY and CDR2 is SVGEGT. This CDR3 is 13 amino acids long. CDR3 sequence reads: CASSYPTVPKLFF. The CDR3 coding sequence is TGTGCCAGCAGTTACCCGACAGTCCCGAAACTGTTTTTT.

The chain couples TRBV5-6 to TRBJ2-2; D perhaps matches TRBD1 (6 bases). The CDR3 is 15 amino acids. CDR1 is SGHDT, CDR2 YYEEEE, per germline. Trimming removed 0 bases at V and 1 base at J, with 7 bases between. CDR3 nucleotide sequence: TGTGCCAGCAGCTTGGTGGGACAGAACACCGGGGAGCTGTTTTTT. The encoded protein is CASSLVGQNTGELFF. The full variable domain, rest sourced from reference TRBV5-6 and TRBJ2-2, is DAGVTQSPTHLIKTRGQQVTLRCSPKSGHDTVSWYQQALGQGPQFIFQYYEEEERQRGNFPDRFSGHQFPNYSSELNVNALLLGDSALYLCASSLVGQNTGELFFGEGSRLTVL.

In this sample, this clone turned up once. The chain joins TRBV4-1 to TRBJ2-2; possibly TRBD1 for D (6 bases). The V gene's germline CDR1 is MGHRA and CDR2 YSYEKL. Deletions cut 3 bases from V and 3 bases from J, with 14 bases between. The CDR3 consists of 16 residues. The CDR3 sequence is CASSHGPGQYTGELFF. CDR3 sequence (DNA): TGCGCCAGCAGCCACGGACCGGGACAATACACCGGGGAGCTGTTTTTT.

The chain couples TRBV7-3 to TRBJ2-1; no definite D call. Germline CDR1 and CDR2: SGHTA and FQGTGA. The CDR3 consists of 13 residues. The V gene lost 2 bases and the J gene lost 10 bases, with 12 bases spanning the gap. This CDR3 reads CASSLLIGREQFF. The DNA of the CDR3 is TGTGCCAGCAGCTTATTGATAGGGCGGGAGCAGTTCTTC.

The chain joins TRBV7-2 to TRBJ2-6; the D gene is possibly TRBD2 (6 bases). Deletions cut 3 bases from V and 1 base from J, with 19 bases between. CDR1 is SGHTA, CDR2 FQGNSA, per germline. The CDR3 consists of 19 residues. The CDR3 sequence: CASSFGGAGIRSGANVLTF. The CDR3, as DNA: TGTGCCAGCAGCTTCGGAGGGGCGGGGATAAGGTCTGGGGCCAACGTCCTGACTTTC. Complete variable domain (other parts from reference TRBV7-2 and TRBJ2-6): GAGVSQSPSNKVTEKGKDVELRCDPISGHTALYWYRQSLGQGLEFLIYFQGNSAPDKSGLPSDRFSAERTGGSVSTLTIQRTQQEDSAVYLCASSFGGAGIRSGANVLTFGAGSRLTVL.

The genes are TRBV7-2 and TRBJ1-5; a weak D match, TRBD1 (5 bases). Germline CDR1 is SGHTA and CDR2 is FQGNSA. The V gene lost 2 bases and the J gene lost 1 base, with 9 bases spanning the gap. The CDR3 is 15 residues long. The DNA for the CDR3 is TGTGCCAGCAGCTTATTCGGGGCCAGCAATCAGCCCCAGCATTTT. This codes for CASSLFGASNQPQHF.

The V and J genes are TRBV4-2 and TRBJ2-1; 8 bases line up with TRBD1. CDR1 is LGHNA, CDR2 YNFKEQ, per germline. CDR3 size: 16 residues. J gave up 0 bases and V 4 bases, and 5 bases lay outside the gene matches. This chain's CDR3 is CASSRGQGDSYNEQFF. The CDR3 coding sequence is TGTGCCAGCAGCCGCGGACAGGGCGACTCCTACAATGAGCAGTTCTTC.

This chain connects TRBV23-1 to TRBJ2-1, with D perhaps being TRBD1 or TRBD2 (5 bases each). TRBV23-1 is treated as an ORF (open reading frame) with a function not yet certain. Trimming left V 7 bases short and J 0 bases short, with 16 bases between. The CDR3 is 16 residues long. The CDR3 region is CASTPKRDLSYNEQFF. CDR3 in DNA: TGCGCCAGCACCCCCAAGAGGGACCTCTCCTACAATGAGCAGTTCTTC.

The chain has TRBV30 and TRBJ1-6, with D possibly TRBD1 on 5 matching bases. The V gene's germline CDR1 is GTSNPN and CDR2 SVGIG (reference sequence). V lost 5 bases, J lost 12 bases, and 14 bases lay in between. This CDR3 spans 12 amino acids. Written as DNA, the CDR3 is TGTGCCTGGGGGGCCTCCACTGGACCCCTCCACTTT. Translation: CAWGASTGPLHF.

DNA for the CDR3: TGTGCCAGCTCACAAAACTCTGGAAACACCATATATTTT. Translating gives CASSQNSGNTIYF. The J gene is TRBJ1-3, the V gene TRBV18; no clear D. Trimming removed 4 bases at V and 0 bases at J, with 4 bases between. The CDR3 totals 13 residues. CDR1 is KGHSH, CDR2 LQKENI, per germline. Complete variable domain (other parts from reference TRBV18 and TRBJ1-3): NAGVMQNPRHLVRRRGQEARLRCSPMKGHSHVYWYRQLPEEGLKFMVYLQKENIIDESGMPKERFSAEFPKEGPSILRIQQVVRGDSAAYFCASSQNSGNTIYFGEGSWLTVV.

This clone has only one observation. The chain has TRBV24-1 and TRBJ2-2, with unresolved D. The CDR3 is 15 residues long. Germline V lookup: CDR1 KGHDR, CDR2 SFDVKD. V shed 3 bases and J shed 6 bases, with 13 bases lying between them. CDR3 sequence (DNA): TGTGCCACCAGTGATAAGGGATCCGGGTCCGGGGAGCTGTTTTTT. Its translation: CATSDKGSGSGELFF.